This T cell receptor beta chain stems from a study of T-cell reconstitution after alpha-beta-depleted transplantation in children. Study-level results: TCRbeta diversity was high at day 60 in some patients (a result of surviving recipient T cells and thymic progenitors). Among T cells one year after transplant, newly produced cells accounted for most counts and diversity.

Researchers prepared the TCRbeta library using unique molecular identifiers, the study reports. TCRdb fed the PCR reads into MiXCR, producing one record per CDR3 protein. The sample records approximately 650,000 distinct CDR3 sequences, around 13% being singletons. Germline values: CDR1 DFQATT, CDR2 SNEGSKA (reference sequence). The CDR3 is 12 residues long. V gave up 3 bases and J gave up 6 bases, with 11 bases separating them. This clonotype was seen many times. Its antigen remains unknown. The rearrangement uses TRBV20-1 and TRBJ1-2; weak D call: TRBD1 (6 bases). The sequences come from PBMCs, collected before TCRalphabeta/CD19-depleted stem cell transplant. The clonotype originates from a girl aged 2-10 years with congenital amegakaryocytic thrombocytopenia, due to receive a stem cell transplant. The CDR3 bases are TGCAGTGCTAGCCCCACAGGGCATGGCTACACCTTC. Translation gives CSASPTGHGYTF.